The sequence of this TCR beta chain was determined in a study of blood T cell repertoires in COVID-19. Study overall: Researchers got acute and convalescent COVID-19 samples from the United States, Italy and Spain. PBMCs, B-cell-depleted T cells, or T cells provided the cDNA or gDNA that made up the material.

Germline CDR1 and CDR2: MNHEY and SMNVEV (reference sequence). This CDR3 is built from 14 residues. V was pared by 8 bases and J by 0 bases, with 6 bases of the junction left unmatched. In the authors' methods: Nucleated cell number was recorded as an estimate derived from reference gene primer amplification. Some clones are missing from TCRdb's copy, which holds only in-frame ones; the method was immunoSEQ multiplex PCR. The DNA gave D and trimming, while V, J and clone size come from that table. Of 100,000 to 120,000 clones in the sample, under 75% were seen once. This clone was detected a few times.

The source of this sequence is a woman aged 60-75 years with acute or convalescent COVID-19. Sequencing was performed on peripheral blood. V is TRBV27 and J is TRBJ2-7, with 8 positions matching TRBD1. The CDR3 here is CASRQGQLSYEQYF. The DNA of the CDR3 is TGTGCCAGCCGACAGGGGCAACTCTCCTACGAGCAGTACTTC.